Here is one T cell receptor beta chain with its context. The CDR3 runs 16 residues. Per the germline V gene, CDR1 is ENHRY and CDR2 is SYGVKD. V lost 5 bases and J lost 2, with 18 bases in between. The data derive from a study of T cells in Graves' hyperthyroidism and ophthalmopathy. Amplification targeted TCR beta CDR3 regions from RNA transcripts. HTBI primers were the set used in a first-round RT-PCR of the TCR CDR3. One entry per CDR3 protein results from TCRdb running MiXCR on the multiplex PCR reads. The sample yields hundreds of thousands of distinct CDR3 sequences, 20% seen once. The genes are TRBV10-3 and TRBJ2-5; D is possibly TRBD2 (6 bases). Sequences were obtained from blood. The TCR sequence derives from a man aged 35 to 55 with Graves' ophthalmopathy. This CDR3 reads CAISSGTFKGQETQYF. Here the CDR3 DNA reads TGTGCCATCAGTTCTGGGACTTTTAAGGGGCAAGAGACCCAGTACTTC.